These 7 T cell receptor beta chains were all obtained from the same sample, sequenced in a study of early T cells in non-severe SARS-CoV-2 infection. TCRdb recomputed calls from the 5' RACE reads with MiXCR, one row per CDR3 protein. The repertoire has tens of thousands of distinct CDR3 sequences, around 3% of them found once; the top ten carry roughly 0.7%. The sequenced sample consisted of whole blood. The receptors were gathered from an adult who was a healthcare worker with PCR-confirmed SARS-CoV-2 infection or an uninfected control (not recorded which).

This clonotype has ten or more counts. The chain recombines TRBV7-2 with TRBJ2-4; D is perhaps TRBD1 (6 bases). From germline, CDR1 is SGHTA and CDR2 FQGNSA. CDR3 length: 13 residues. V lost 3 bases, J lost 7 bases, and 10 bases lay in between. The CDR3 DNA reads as TGTGCCAGCAGCTTTAAGGGGGAGAACATTCAGTACTTC. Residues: CASSFKGENIQYF.

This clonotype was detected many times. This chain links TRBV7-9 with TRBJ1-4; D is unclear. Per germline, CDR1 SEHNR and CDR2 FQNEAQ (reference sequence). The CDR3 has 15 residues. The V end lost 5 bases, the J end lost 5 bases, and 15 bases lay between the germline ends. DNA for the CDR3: TGTGCCAGCAGCGAACGCCGGGCGCACAATGAAAAACTGTTTTTT. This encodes CASSERRAHNEKLFF.

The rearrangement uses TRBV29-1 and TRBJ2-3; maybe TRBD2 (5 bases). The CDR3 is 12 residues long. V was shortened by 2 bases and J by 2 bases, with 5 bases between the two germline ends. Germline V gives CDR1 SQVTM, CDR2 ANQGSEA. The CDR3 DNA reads TGCAGCGTTGAACGGGACACAGATACGCAGTATTTT. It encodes CSVERDTDTQYF.

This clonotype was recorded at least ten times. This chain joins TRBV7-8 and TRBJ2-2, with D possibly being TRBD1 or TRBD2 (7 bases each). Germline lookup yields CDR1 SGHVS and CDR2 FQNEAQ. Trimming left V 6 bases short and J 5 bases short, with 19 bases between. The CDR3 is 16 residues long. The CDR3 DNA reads TGTGCCAGCAGGCCTAACAGGGGAGGGTTGACCGGGGAGCTGTTTTTT. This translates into CASRPNRGGLTGELFF.

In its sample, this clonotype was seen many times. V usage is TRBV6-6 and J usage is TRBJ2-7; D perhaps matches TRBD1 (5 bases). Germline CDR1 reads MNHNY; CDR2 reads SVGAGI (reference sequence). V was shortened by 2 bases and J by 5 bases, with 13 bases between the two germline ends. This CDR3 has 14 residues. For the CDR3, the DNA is TGTGCCAGCAGTTACCATACAGGTTTCCACGAGCAGTACGTC. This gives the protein CASSYHTGFHEQYV.

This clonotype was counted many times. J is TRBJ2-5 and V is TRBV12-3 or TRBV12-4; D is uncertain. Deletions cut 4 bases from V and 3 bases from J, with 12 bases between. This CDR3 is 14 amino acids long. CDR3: CASSSLVDEETQYF. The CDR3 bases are TGTGCCAGCAGTTCCCTTGTGGACGAAGAGACCCAGTACTTC.

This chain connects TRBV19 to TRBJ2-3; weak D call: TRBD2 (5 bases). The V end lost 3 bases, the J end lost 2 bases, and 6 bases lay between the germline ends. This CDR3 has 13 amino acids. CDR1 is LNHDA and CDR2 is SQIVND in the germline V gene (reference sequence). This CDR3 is CASSMLATDTQYF. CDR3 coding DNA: TGTGCCAGTAGTATGCTAGCCACAGATACGCAGTATTTT.